This T cell receptor beta chain was sequenced in a study of control samples from healthy donors and cancer patients. Germline values: CDR1 SGHRS, CDR2 YFSETQ. Trimming cost V 2 bases and J 5 bases; bases outside gene matches: 8. The CDR3 is 15 amino acids. Generated by immunoSEQ multiplex PCR, the TCRdb table keeps only in-frame clones and is missing some. The repertoire holds some 130,000 clones, about 92% seen once, with 2% to 2.5% in the top ten. The sequence was collected from a woman aged 50 to 65 in good health. The rearrangement uses TRBV5-1 and TRBJ2-3; 7 bases line up with TRBD2. The sequencing input was blood. This CDR3 reads CASSFGAGEKDTQYF. CDR3 in DNA: TGCGCCAGCAGCTTTGGCGCGGGAGAGAAAGATACGCAGTATTTT.